This TCR beta chain was recorded in a study of blood T cell repertoires in COVID-19. The wider study: Specimens from acute and convalescent COVID-19 originated in the United States, Italy and Spain. PBMCs, B-cell-depleted T cells, or T cells were the source of the cDNA or gDNA that made up the material.

Generated by immunoSEQ multiplex PCR, the TCRdb table keeps only in-frame clones and is missing some. The sample carries approximately 290,000 clones, around 85% recorded once. CDR3 length equals 15 residues. Germline V gene lookup returns CDR1 SGHRS and CDR2 YFSETQ. The V segment lost 0 bases and the J segment 4 bases; nucleotides outside the gene matches: 7. Each recovered donor of Cohort 3 presented with two negative PCRs, clearance, or symptom resolution. The chain has TRBV5-1 and TRBJ2-7, with 7 bases identical to TRBD2. What was sequenced was PBMCs or T cells enriched from blood (not recorded which). This TCR came from a woman under 40 who had recovered from COVID-19. This chain's CDR3 is CASSLAERGLYEQYF. The CDR3 coding sequence is TGCGCCAGCAGCTTGGCCGAGCGGGGACTGTACGAGCAGTACTTC.